This T cell receptor beta chain comes out of a study of OX40 agonist ivuxolimab in advanced cancers. The overall study: Treatment received earlier with anti-PD-1, anti-PD-L1 or anti-CTLA-4 agents was allowed, and roughly 40% had some. There were three patients with partial responses, one having hepatocellular carcinoma and two cutaneous melanoma.

TCRdb's table, derived via immunoSEQ multiplex PCR, lists solely in-frame clones and lacks some. The table includes 50,000 to 55,000 clones, roughly 77% detected once. This clone has just one count. This CDR3 contains 14 residues. Deletions cut 4 bases from V and 5 bases from J, with 15 bases between. Germline assignment: CDR1 SGHRS and CDR2 YFSETQ. The material was CD4+ or CD8+ T cells sorted from blood, obtained in a trial of the OX40 agonist ivuxolimab. This sequence was found in an adult with an advanced solid tumor such as melanoma, head and neck, liver or kidney cancer. V is TRBV5-1 and J is TRBJ1-1; D remains unclear. The CDR3 region is CASSLTKVGTEAFF. The CDR3 DNA is TGCGCCAGCAGCCTTACAAAAGTGGGGACTGAAGCTTTCTTT.